One and the same sample provided the 16 T cell receptor beta chains below, sequenced in a study of CD8 T cells in Susac syndrome (dated by TCRdb to about 2019). Preparation of the library involved the immunoSEQ multiplex PCR assay. RNA was extracted using the RNeasy kit, and about 0.5 to 1 ug of the RNA was reverse transcribed with random hexamers. TCRdb's own reprocessing of the public reads used fastp at Q25 and MiXCR and kept productive beta chains. Duplicate CDR3 protein sequences are folded into a single record with the most common DNA and genes. The sample table shows around 300,000 distinct CDR3 sequences, and about nine tenths are seen once. The ten largest clones take up roughly 0.2% of the sample. The sample comprised CD8+ T cells from PBMCs. The source of these receptors is a human donor with multiple sclerosis.

This chain uses TRBV6-5 with TRBJ2-3; 13 nucleotides match TRBD2. Germline V gene data show CDR1 as MNHEY and CDR2 as SVGAGI. The V segment lost 6 bases and the J segment 2 bases; nucleotides outside the gene matches: 2. The CDR3 length is 15 residues. As DNA, the CDR3 is TGTGCCAGCAGACTAGCGGGAGGGCTCACAGATACGCAGTATTTT. It encodes CASRLAGGLTDTQYF.

The chain is built from TRBV7-9 and TRBJ2-7; tentatively, D is TRBD1 (6 bases). CDR1 and CDR2 (germline): SEHNR, FQNEAQ (reference sequence). Deletions cut 5 bases from V and 6 bases from J, with 14 bases between. This CDR3 is 13 amino acids long. The CDR3 coding sequence is TGTGCCAGCAGCCGAACAGGGAGTATCGAGCAGTACTTC. This gives the protein CASSRTGSIEQYF.

The genes are TRBV27 and TRBJ2-6, with unresolved D. This CDR3 region has 14 residues. V dropped 7 bases and J dropped 2 bases, with 9 bases sitting between them. Germline V gives CDR1 MNHEY, CDR2 SMNVEV (reference sequence). The DNA for the CDR3 is TGTGCCAGCAACGAATTCCCTGGGGCCAACGTCCTGACTTTC. Encoded protein: CASNEFPGANVLTF.

The chain employs TRBV5-6 and TRBJ1-2, with D possibly TRBD1 on 6 matching bases. Germline V gene lookup returns CDR1 SGHDT and CDR2 YYEEEE. Trimming left V 6 bases short and J 3 bases short, with 18 bases between. The CDR3 runs to 15 residues. The DNA of the CDR3 is TGTGCCAGCACCGACTGGGGAGGGGGGGACTATGGCTACACCTTC. Residues: CASTDWGGGDYGYTF.

V gene TRBV5-1 combines with J gene TRBJ1-1, with 8 nucleotides matching TRBD1. This CDR3 has 15 amino acids. V lost 4 bases, J lost 5 bases, and 10 bases stayed unmatched. CDR1 SGHRS and CDR2 YFSETQ come from the germline V gene. CDR3 loop: CASSPLPGQETEAFF. CDR3 nucleotide sequence: TGCGCCAGCAGCCCGCTACCGGGACAGGAGACTGAAGCTTTCTTT. Using reference TRBV5-1 and TRBJ1-1 for the parts outside the CDR3, the full variable domain is KAGVTQTPRYLIKTRGQQVTLSCSPISGHRSVSWYQQTPGQGLQFLFEYFSETQRNKGNFPGRFSGRQFSNSRSEMNVSTLELGDSALYLCASSPLPGQETEAFFGQGTRLTVV.

The chain has TRBV5-4 and TRBJ1-3, with 9 bases that match TRBD1. The CDR3 has 16 residues. V trimming: 3 bases; J trimming: 0 bases; junction bases outside the gene matches: 4. Germline CDR1 and CDR2: SGHNT and YYREEE (reference sequence). CDR3 sequence (DNA): TGTGCCAGCAGCTGGGACAGGGTCGACTCTGGAAACACCATATATTTT. The encoded protein is CASSWDRVDSGNTIYF.

The chain links TRBV19 to TRBJ1-5, with D perhaps TRBD1 (6 bases). There are 14 residues in the CDR3. V shed 6 bases and J shed 2 bases, with 11 bases lying between them. Per the germline V gene, CDR1 is LNHDA and CDR2 is SQIVND (reference sequence). CDR3 DNA sequence: TGTGCCAGTAGCTGGGACACCCGCAATCAGCCCCAGCATTTT. Translating gives CASSWDTRNQPQHF.

The chain combines TRBV29-1 with TRBJ2-7; D call uncertain. Trimming shortened V by 1 base and J by 2 bases, and 9 bases separated the two germline ends. CDR1 SQVTM and CDR2 ANQGSEA come from the germline V gene. The CDR3 totals 13 residues. This chain's CDR3 is CSVEVGLAYEQYF. Written as DNA, the CDR3 is TGCAGCGTTGAAGTTGGGCTCGCCTACGAGCAGTACTTC.

The rearrangement links TRBV6-2 or TRBV6-3 to TRBJ2-7; maybe TRBD1 (6 bases). The CDR3 has 14 amino acids. Germline CDR1 and CDR2: MNHEY and SVGEGT. Deletions cut 2 bases from V and 2 bases from J, with 10 bases between. In DNA, the CDR3 is TGTGCCAGCAGTTACACCGGGACACCCTACGAGCAGTACTTC. It translates to CASSYTGTPYEQYF.

The chain links TRBV30 to TRBJ1-3, with D unclear. CDR3 length: 14 amino acids. From germline, CDR1 is GTSNPN and CDR2 SVGIG (reference sequence). V shed 0 bases and J shed 0 bases, with 6 bases lying between them. In nucleotides, the CDR3 is TGTGCCTGGAGTGTCACCGTCTCTGGAAACACCATATATTTT. Protein sequence: CAWSVTVSGNTIYF.

This chain connects TRBV15 to TRBJ2-3, with TRBD2 matching 8 bases. Losses at the gene ends were 4 bases for V and 1 base for J; bases not matched to a gene: 4. Germline V CDR1 and CDR2: LNHNV, YYDKDF (reference sequence). The length of the CDR3 is 15 residues. This chain's CDR3 is CATSKEAGGTDTQYF. The CDR3 DNA is TGTGCCACCAGCAAAGAAGCGGGGGGCACAGATACGCAGTATTTT.

This chain links TRBV9 with TRBJ2-7; possibly TRBD1 or TRBD2 for D (6 bases each). The CDR3 length is 15 residues. Germline V gives CDR1 SGDLS, CDR2 YYNGEE. V dropped 3 bases and J dropped 0 bases, with 13 bases sitting between them. CDR3 DNA sequence: TGTGCCAGCAGCGCCTACGGGGGCAGCTCCTACGAGCAGTACTTC. It translates to CASSAYGGSSYEQYF.

The chain is built from TRBV9 and TRBJ2-2, with D possibly matching TRBD2 (6 bases). The CDR3 contains 15 residues. Germline CDR1 and CDR2: SGDLS and YYNGEE. Trimming took 4 bases from V and 6 from J, leaving 16 bases between them. CDR3 amino acids: CASSLAPSVPGELFF. Here the CDR3 DNA reads TGTGCCAGCAGCCTAGCCCCTAGCGTTCCCGGGGAGCTGTTTTTT. The whole variable domain, filled in from reference TRBV9 and TRBJ2-2, reads DSGVTQTPKHLITATGQRVTLRCSPRSGDLSVYWYQQSLDQGLQFLIQYYNGEERAKGNILERFSAQQFPDLHSELNLSSLELGDSALYFCASSLAPSVPGELFFGEGSRLTVL.

The chain carries TRBV20-1 and TRBJ2-3, with 11 bases identical to TRBD2. V lost 3 bases and J lost 4; bases outside the gene matches: 12. The CDR3 extends over 17 amino acids. Germline V gene data show CDR1 as DFQATT and CDR2 as SNEGSKA (reference sequence). The CDR3 loop reads CSASPSSVGLAADTQYF. The CDR3 DNA is TGCAGTGCTAGCCCTTCATCGGTGGGACTAGCGGCAGATACGCAGTATTTT.

V is TRBV7-9 and J is TRBJ2-7, with D maybe TRBD1 (8 bases). Trimming took 3 bases from V and 5 from J, leaving 17 bases between them. The CDR3 is made up of 15 amino acids. In germline, CDR1 is SEHNR, CDR2 FQNEAQ (reference sequence). CDR3 sequence: CASSLGLTGGDEQYF. In DNA, the CDR3 is TGTGCCAGCAGCTTGGGGTTAACAGGGGGGGACGAGCAGTACTTC.

The chain carries TRBV9 and TRBJ2-7; 12 bases match TRBD2. After removal of 6 bases from V and 5 bases from J, the junction contained 9 bases not matched to a gene. Germline V gene data show CDR1 as SGDLS and CDR2 as YYNGEE. The length of the CDR3 is 15 residues. The CDR3 nucleotides are TGTGCCAGCACCCCTAGCGGGAGGGGTATTGACGAGCAGTACTTC. Its protein product is CASTPSGRGIDEQYF.